This TCR beta chain appears in the sequencing data of a study of blood T cell repertoires in COVID-19. Study information: PBMCs, B-cell-depleted T cells, or T cells were the source of the cDNA or gDNA that made up the material.

With 4 bases removed from V and 1 base from J, the gap between germline ends came to 10 bases. CDR1 and CDR2 (germline): SGHAT, FQDESV (reference sequence). This CDR3 contains 14 residues. Assay: immunoSEQ multiplex PCR; the TCRdb copy retains only in-frame clones and omits some. This table holds about 110,000 clones, about 70% found once. The rearrangement uses TRBV11-1 and TRBJ1-1, with D perhaps TRBD1 (6 bases). The clonotype was recovered from a woman between 55 and 75 years old with acute or convalescent COVID-19. Sequencing input: peripheral blood. This CDR3 reads CASSYQTGNTEAFF. For the CDR3, the DNA is TGTGCCAGCAGCTATCAGACAGGGAACACTGAAGCTTTCTTT. Together with reference TRBV11-1 and TRBJ1-1, the CDR3 gives the full variable domain: EAEVAQSPRYKITEKSQAVAFWCDPISGHATLYWYRQILGQGPELLVQFQDESVVDDSQLPKDRFSAERLKGVDSTLKIQPAELGDSAMYLCASSYQTGNTEAFFGQGTRLTVV.